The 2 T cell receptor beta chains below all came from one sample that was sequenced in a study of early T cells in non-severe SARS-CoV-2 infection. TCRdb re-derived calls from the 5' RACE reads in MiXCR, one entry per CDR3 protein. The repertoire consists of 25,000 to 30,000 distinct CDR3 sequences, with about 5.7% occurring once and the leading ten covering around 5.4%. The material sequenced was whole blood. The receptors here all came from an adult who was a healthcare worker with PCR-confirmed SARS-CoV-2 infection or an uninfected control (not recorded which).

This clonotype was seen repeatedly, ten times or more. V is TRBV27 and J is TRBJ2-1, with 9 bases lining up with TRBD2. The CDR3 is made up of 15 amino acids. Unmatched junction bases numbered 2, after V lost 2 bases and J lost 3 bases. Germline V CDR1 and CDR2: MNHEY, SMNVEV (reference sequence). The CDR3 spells CASSLGAGGYNEQFF. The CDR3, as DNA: TGTGCCAGCAGTTTAGGAGCGGGGGGCTACAATGAGCAGTTCTTC.

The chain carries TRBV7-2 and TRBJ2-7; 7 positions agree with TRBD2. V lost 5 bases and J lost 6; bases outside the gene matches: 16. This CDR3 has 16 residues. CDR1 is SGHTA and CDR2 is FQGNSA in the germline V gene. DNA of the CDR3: TGTGCCAGCAGCCTGCCCGAGGGGAGGGGAAGGGTCGAGCAGTACTTC. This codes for CASSLPEGRGRVEQYF.